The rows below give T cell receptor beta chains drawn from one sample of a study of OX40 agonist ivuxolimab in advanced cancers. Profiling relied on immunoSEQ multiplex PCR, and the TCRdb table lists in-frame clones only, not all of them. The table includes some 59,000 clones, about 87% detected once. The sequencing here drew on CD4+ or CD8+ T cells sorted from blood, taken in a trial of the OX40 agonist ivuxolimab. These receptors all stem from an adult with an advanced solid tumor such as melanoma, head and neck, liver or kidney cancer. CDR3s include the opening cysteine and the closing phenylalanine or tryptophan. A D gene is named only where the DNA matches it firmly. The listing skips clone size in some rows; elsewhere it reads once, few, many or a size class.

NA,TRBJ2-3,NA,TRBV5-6,TGTGCCAGCAGCGAGAGCACAGATACGCAGTATTTT,CASSESTDTQYF
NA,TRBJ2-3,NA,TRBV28,TGTGCCAGCACTCCCCTTCCCCCAAGGTATACGCAGTATTTT,CASTPLPPRYTQYF
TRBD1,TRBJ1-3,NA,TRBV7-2,TGTGCCAGCAGGCGGGACAGTCACTCTGGAAACACCATATATTTT,CASRRDSHSGNTIYF
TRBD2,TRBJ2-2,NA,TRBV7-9,TGTGCCAGCAGCTTGGGACTAGCGGGAACCGGGGAGCTGTTTTTT,CASSLGLAGTGELFF
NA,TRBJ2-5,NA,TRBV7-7,TGTGCCAGCAGCTTAGCGGGAGTTGGAGAGACCCAGTACTTC,CASSLAGVGETQYF
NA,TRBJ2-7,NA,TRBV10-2,TGCGCCAGCACCCTGGGGGGTTCCTACGAGCAGTACTTC,CASTLGGSYEQYF
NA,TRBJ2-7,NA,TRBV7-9,TGTGCCAGCAGCTTCAAGGGTGAGGGCCCCTACGAGCAGTACTTC,CASSFKGEGPYEQYF
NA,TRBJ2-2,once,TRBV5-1,TGCGCCAGCAGTTCATTTGCGGGTAAAGCCGGGGAGCTGTTTTTT,CASSSFAGKAGELFF
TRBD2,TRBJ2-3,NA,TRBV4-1,TGCGCCAGCAGCCGAGGGGGGGGGACTAGCAACACAGATACGCAGTATTTT,CASSRGGGTSNTDTQYF
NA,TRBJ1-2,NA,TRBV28,TGTGCCAGCAGTTTAGTCGCCAATACGAATGGCTACACCTTC,CASSLVANTNGYTF
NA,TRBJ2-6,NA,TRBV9,TGTGCCAGCAGCGTATATGGTGCTGGGGCCAACGTCCTGACTTTC,CASSVYGAGANVLTF
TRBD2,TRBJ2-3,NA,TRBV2,TGTGCCAGCAGTGATAAGCGCCTAGCGGGAGGGTGGGTGCAGTATTTT,CASSDKRLAGGWVQYF
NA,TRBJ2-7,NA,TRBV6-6,TGTGCCAGCACCCGAGCGGGACAGGTCTACGAGCAGTACTTC,CASTRAGQVYEQYF
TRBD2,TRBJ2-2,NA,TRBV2,TGTGCCAGCAGGAGAACTAGCGGGAGATCCGGGGAGCTGTTTTTT,CASRRTSGRSGELFF
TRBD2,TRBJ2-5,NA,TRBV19,TGTGCCACTCGACTAGCGGGAGAAGAGACCCAGTACTTC,CATRLAGEETQYF
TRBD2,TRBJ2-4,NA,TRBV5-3,TGTGCCAGAAGCTTCCCTTTGGGACTAGGGGGAAAAAACATTCAGTACTTC,CARSFPLGLGGKNIQYF
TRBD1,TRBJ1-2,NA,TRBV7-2,TGTGCCAGCACCTTCTCAGGGGGCGCTTTTGGCTACACCTTC,CASTFSGGAFGYTF
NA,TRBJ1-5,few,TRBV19,TGTGCCAGTACCTCCGCCGGCAATCAGCCCCAGCATTTT,CASTSAGNQPQHF
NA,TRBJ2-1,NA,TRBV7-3,TGTGCCAGCAGCTTTTCACGCAATAATGAGCAGTTCTTC,CASSFSRNNEQFF
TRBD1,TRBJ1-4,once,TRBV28,TGTGCCAGCAGTAAACCCGCGGGACAGGGTAATGAAAAACTGTTTTTT,CASSKPAGQGNEKLFF
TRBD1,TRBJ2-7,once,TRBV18,TGTGCCAGCTCACTAACCGGGACAGGGGTCTCCGGTACCTCCTACGAGCAGTACTTC,CASSLTGTGVSGTSYEQYF
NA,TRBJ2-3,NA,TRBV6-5,TGTGCCAGCAGTTTACAGGGAACAGATACGCAGTATTTT,CASSLQGTDTQYF
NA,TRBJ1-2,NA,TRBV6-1,TGTGCCAGCAGCCCGACTCGGGGTAACTATGGCTACACCTTC,CASSPTRGNYGYTF
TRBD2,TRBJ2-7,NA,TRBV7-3,TGTGCCAGCCCCCAGCGGGAGACCTACGAGCAGTACTTC,CASPQRETYEQYF
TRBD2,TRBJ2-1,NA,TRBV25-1,TGTGCCAGCATTCCAGCGGGAGCCTACAATGAGCAGTTCTTC,CASIPAGAYNEQFF
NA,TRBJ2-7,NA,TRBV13,TGTGCCAGCAGTTATCGAGCAGCGCCCTACGAGCAGTACTTC,CASSYRAAPYEQYF
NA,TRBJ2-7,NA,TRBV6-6,TGTGCCAGCAGGCAACGGCAAAGTCAGTACTTC,CASRQRQSQYF
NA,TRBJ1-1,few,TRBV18,TGTGCCAGCTCACCACAGGGTGCGAACACTGAAGCTTTCTTT,CASSPQGANTEAFF
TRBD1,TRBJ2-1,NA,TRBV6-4,TGTGCCAGCAGGTCGGACAGGGGAAGCCTTTCCTACAATGAGCAGTTCTTC,CASRSDRGSLSYNEQFF
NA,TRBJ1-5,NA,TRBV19,TGTGCCAGCACCACAGGGAGAGTTCAGCCCCAGCATTTT,CASTTGRVQPQHF
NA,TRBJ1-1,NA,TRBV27,TGTGCCAGCAGTCCATATACAGGAACCTCTGAAGCTTTCTTT,CASSPYTGTSEAFF
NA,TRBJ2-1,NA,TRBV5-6,TGTGCCAGCAGCTTGGGGGTAGAGCAGTTCTTC,CASSLGVEQFF
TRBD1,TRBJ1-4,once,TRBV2,TGTGCCAGCAGGCAACAGGGGGCATATGAAAAACTGTTTTTT,CASRQQGAYEKLFF
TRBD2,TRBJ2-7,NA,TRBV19,TGTGCCAGTACCTCGGCGGCGGGAGGGCCCTCCTACGAGCAGTACTTC,CASTSAAGGPSYEQYF
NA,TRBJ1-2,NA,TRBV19,TGTGCCAGCTCACCCCAGATCAGCTCCCTTGGCTACACCTTC,CASSPQISSLGYTF